A single sample gave rise to the 19 T cell receptor beta chains below, sequenced in a study of vaccination effects on CD4 cells after COVID-19 (dated by TCRdb to the early 2020s). After approximately eleven days of culture, CD4+ T cells were isolated with the EasySep CD4+ T cell isolation kit. Convalescent patients had PCR-confirmed SARS-CoV-2 infection between March and December 2020, before Alpha, Beta and Delta variants emerged in the United States. Participants received two doses of either the BNT162b2 or the mRNA-1273 mRNA SARS-CoV-2 vaccine. Antigens for these TCRs are unknown. The method was the immunoSEQ multiplex PCR assay. TCRdb retrieved this table from immuneACCESS and kept in-frame rearrangements only. Not all clones are present; in checked studies, unresolved V genes account for under half, and no reason is known for the remainder. This sample lists tens of thousands of clones; under 85% were detected once. 4.5% to 5.5% of the sample is in the top ten clones.

The starting material was CD4+ T cells from PBMCs cultured without peptide, obtained after COVID-19 vaccination. The receptors shown here come from a human donor who had a prior SARS-CoV-2 infection.

CDR3 sequence (DNA): TGTGCCAGCAGCTTAGATGGGACTAGCGGGAGAATCGCCGGGGAGCTGTTTTTT. This encodes CASSLDGTSGRIAGELFF. This chain uses TRBV11-3 with TRBJ2-2, with 14 bases aligning to TRBD2. The V segment lost 0 bases and the J segment 6 bases; nucleotides outside the gene matches: 6. Germline V gives CDR1 SGHNT, CDR2 YENEEA. The CDR3 contains 18 residues.

The chain recombines TRBV5-4 with TRBJ2-5, with unresolved D. Germline-derived CDR1 and CDR2 are SGHNT and YYREEE (reference sequence). There are 14 residues in the CDR3. V shed 1 base and J shed 0 bases, with 7 bases lying between them. In nucleotides, the CDR3 is TGTGCCAGCAGCTTGCGGCAGTACCAAGAGACCCAGTACTTC. This sequence encodes CASSLRQYQETQYF.

This sequence joins TRBV5-1 and TRBJ2-1; tentatively, D is TRBD1 or TRBD2 (7 bases each). Trimming removed 0 bases at V and 6 bases at J, with 13 bases between. CDR1 is SGHRS, CDR2 YFSETQ, per germline. The CDR3 consists of 15 residues. The CDR3 coding sequence is TGCGCCAGCAGCTTGGGCTCAGGGGGGGTCAATGAGCAGTTCTTC. Residues: CASSLGSGGVNEQFF.

A few counts support this clone. The chain has TRBV5-4 and TRBJ2-1, with D unclear. CDR3 length: 14 residues. The V gene lost 7 bases and the J gene lost 0 bases, with 11 bases spanning the gap. CDR1 is SGHNT and CDR2 is YYREEE in the germline V gene (reference sequence). The CDR3 spells CASSTDSSYNEQFF. The DNA for the CDR3 is TGTGCCAGCTCAACGGATAGCTCCTACAATGAGCAGTTCTTC. Filled out from reference TRBV5-4 and TRBJ2-1, the complete variable domain reads ETGVTQSPTHLIKTRGQQVTLRCSSQSGHNTVSWYQQALGQGPQFIFQYYREEENGRGNFPPRFSGLQFPNYSSELNVNALELDDSALYLCASSTDSSYNEQFFGPGTRLTVL.

This clone turned up a few times. The chain uses TRBV2 and TRBJ2-1; a weak D match, TRBD1 (6 bases). The V gene lost 5 bases and the J gene lost 0 bases, with 11 bases spanning the gap. Germline V gives CDR1 SNHLY, CDR2 FYNNEI. The CDR3 sequence is 15 residues long. CDR3 region: CASSKPGDSYNEQFF. CDR3 nucleotide sequence: TGTGCCAGCAGTAAACCAGGGGACTCCTACAATGAGCAGTTCTTC.

V is TRBV9 and J is TRBJ2-1; D possibly uses TRBD1 or TRBD2 (6 bases each). With 0 bases removed from V and 5 bases from J, the gap between germline ends came to 12 bases. This CDR3 spans 15 amino acids. Germline loops: CDR1 SGDLS, CDR2 YYNGEE. The CDR3 spells CASSVVGGSHNEQFF. The CDR3, as DNA: TGTGCCAGCAGCGTAGTAGGGGGGTCCCACAATGAGCAGTTCTTC.

The chain is built from TRBV7-3 and TRBJ2-3; no clear D gene. V lost 1 base and J 6 bases, leaving 5 bases between the germline ends. The length of the CDR3 is 12 residues. CDR1 is SGHTA, CDR2 FQGTGA, per germline. CDR3 DNA sequence: TGTGCCAGCAGCTTAAGTCCGGATACGCAGTATTTT. Protein sequence: CASSLSPDTQYF.

The count of this clone is one. The chain joins TRBV7-3 to TRBJ2-2; 9 positions match TRBD2. Per germline, CDR1 SGHTA and CDR2 FQGTGA. V was clipped by 8 bases and J by 1 base; unmatched bases: 8. The CDR3 covers 16 residues. CDR3 in amino acids: CASSTRGGMNTGELFF. The DNA of the CDR3 is TGTGCCAGCTCCACGCGGGGGGGGATGAACACCGGGGAGCTGTTTTTT. The full variable domain, in which reference TRBV7-3 and TRBJ2-2 provide the parts outside the CDR3, is GAGVSQTPSNKVTEKGKYVELRCDPISGHTALYWYRQSLGQGPEFLIYFQGTGAADDSGLPNDRFFAVRPEGSVSTLKIQRTERGDSAVYLCASSTRGGMNTGELFFGEGSRLTVL.

This sequence joins TRBV5-6 and TRBJ2-3; D tentatively reads TRBD1 or TRBD2 (6 bases each). Germline values: CDR1 SGHDT, CDR2 YYEEEE. The CDR3 is made up of 15 amino acids. Trimming cost V 3 bases and J 5 bases, with 16 bases left between them. CDR3 in DNA: TGTGCCAGCAGCTCCCCGGGAGAGGGGGGAGATACGCAGTATTTT. Amino acids: CASSSPGEGGDTQYF.

The chain has TRBV5-1 and TRBJ2-1; D ambiguous. V lost 3 bases and J 0 bases, leaving 7 bases between the germline ends. CDR1 SGHRS and CDR2 YFSETQ come from the germline V gene. This CDR3 comprises 14 residues. CDR3 amino acids: CASSSLPSYNEQFF. As DNA, the CDR3 is TGCGCCAGCAGCTCACTACCCTCCTACAATGAGCAGTTCTTC.

This clone was recorded a few times. The chain joins TRBV7-3 to TRBJ1-1; maybe TRBD1 (6 bases). This CDR3 is 14 amino acids long. V lost 4 bases to trimming and J lost 1 base, with 10 bases between them. Germline V gene data show CDR1 as SGHTA and CDR2 as FQGTGA. DNA of the CDR3: TGTGCCAGCAGCTCGGGACAACCGAACACTGAAGCTTTCTTT. Translated, it gives CASSSGQPNTEAFF. The entire variable domain, with the rest obtained from reference TRBV7-3 and TRBJ1-1, is as follows: GAGVSQTPSNKVTEKGKYVELRCDPISGHTALYWYRQSLGQGPEFLIYFQGTGAADDSGLPNDRFFAVRPEGSVSTLKIQRTERGDSAVYLCASSSGQPNTEAFFGQGTRLTVV.

The chain combines TRBV10-3 with TRBJ2-3, with D hard to call. CDR3 length: 14 amino acids. Trimming removed 4 bases from V and 1 base from J, with 9 bases in between. Germline values: CDR1 ENHRY, CDR2 SYGVKD. CDR3 amino acids: CAISGETGTDTQYF. CDR3 coding DNA: TGTGCCATCAGTGGGGAAACTGGCACAGATACGCAGTATTTT.

This sequence joins TRBV11-1 and TRBJ2-1; D perhaps matches TRBD2 (6 bases). The germline CDR1 and CDR2 sequences are SGHAT and FQDESV (reference sequence). CDR3 size: 14 residues. The V end was cut by 0 bases, the J end by 8 bases, with 11 bases between. The CDR3 here is CASSLAPGRHEQFF. The CDR3 DNA reads TGTGCCAGCAGCTTAGCCCCAGGGAGGCATGAGCAGTTCTTC.

This chain links TRBV28 with TRBJ1-2; no firm D call. Germline V CDR1 and CDR2: MDHEN, SYDVKM. CDR3 size: 15 residues. The V and J ends lost 2 bases and 4 bases respectively, with 14 bases between them. The CDR3 DNA reads as TGTGCCAGCAGTTTAGAACACCTGGAGGGCTATGGCTACACCTTC. Residues: CASSLEHLEGYGYTF.

A word on this clone: This CDR3 is also generated by other DNA sequences in the sample. V and J are TRBV12-3 or TRBV12-4 and TRBJ2-1; unclear D gene. The CDR3 is 13 residues long. Trimming shortened V by 3 bases and J by 3 bases, and 6 bases separated the two germline ends. The CDR3: CASSLGLYNEQFF. Written as DNA, the CDR3 is TGTGCCAGCAGTTTGGGCCTCTACAATGAGCAGTTCTTC.

The rearrangement joins TRBV28 to TRBJ2-7, with D uncertain. V was clipped by 10 bases and J by 0 bases, with 13 bases between them. The CDR3 covers 13 residues. In germline, CDR1 is MDHEN, CDR2 SYDVKM. The chain's CDR3 is CAIRRTGSYEQYF. The CDR3 nucleotides are TGTGCCATCCGTCGGACGGGCTCCTACGAGCAGTACTTC.

This chain connects TRBV7-9 to TRBJ1-2; D is possibly TRBD1 (6 bases). Trimming took off 5 bases at V and 0 bases at J, with 13 bases between the two ends. The CDR3 runs to 15 residues. Germline assignment: CDR1 SEHNR and CDR2 FQNEAQ (reference sequence). Written as DNA, the CDR3 is TGTGCCAGCAGCCCCAGTCGGACAGCTAACTATGGCTACACCTTC. Translating gives CASSPSRTANYGYTF.

In DNA form, the CDR3 reads TGTGCCAGCAGCTATCTACAGGGGGCCCCCTATAATTCACCCCTCCACTTT. This translates into CASSYLQGAPYNSPLHF. The gene calls are TRBV5-6 and TRBJ1-6; TRBD1 aligns across 9 bases. Germline V gene data show CDR1 as SGHDT and CDR2 as YYEEEE. The CDR3 is 17 amino acids. J gave up 2 bases and V 3 bases, and 6 bases lay outside the gene matches.

This rearrangement joins TRBV4-1 to TRBJ2-5; D is tentatively TRBD1 or TRBD2 (5 bases each). The V end lost 0 bases, the J end lost 1 base, and 12 bases lay between the germline ends. The V gene's germline CDR1 is MGHRA and CDR2 YSYEKL. The CDR3 extends over 16 amino acids. CDR3 sequence: CASSQEQRGTQETQYF. The CDR3 region has the DNA TGCGCCAGCAGCCAAGAGCAGAGAGGGACCCAAGAGACCCAGTACTTC.